This TCR beta chain was documented in a study of type 1 regulatory T cells. Study as a whole: An in vitro protocol generated T-allo10, a Tr1-enriched, alloantigen-specific CD4 T cell product.

Note on this clonotype: Its cognate antigen is unknown.

Whole-study results and caveats: Compared with non-type 1 regulatory T cells, type 1 regulatory T cells showed a more restricted TCR repertoire.

CDR3 length: 14 residues. Looked up from germline, CDR1 is DFQATT and CDR2 is SNEGSKA (reference sequence). V lost 7 bases, J lost 5 bases, and 8 bases stayed unmatched. TCRdb independently ran MiXCR on the reads; one entry per CDR3 protein. The table lists roughly 71,000 distinct CDR3 sequences, roughly 20% of them singletons, with 8.3% in the top ten. This receptor was obtained from a human donor in good health. The specimen sequenced was cultured type 1 regulatory T (Tr1) cells, either the whole culture or a sorted fraction (not recorded which). V is TRBV20-1 and J is TRBJ2-2, with 9 positions matching TRBD2. CDR3 coding DNA: TGCAGTGTTCCTCCTAGCGGGAAGACCGGGGAGCTGTTTTTT. This gives the protein CSVPPSGKTGELFF.